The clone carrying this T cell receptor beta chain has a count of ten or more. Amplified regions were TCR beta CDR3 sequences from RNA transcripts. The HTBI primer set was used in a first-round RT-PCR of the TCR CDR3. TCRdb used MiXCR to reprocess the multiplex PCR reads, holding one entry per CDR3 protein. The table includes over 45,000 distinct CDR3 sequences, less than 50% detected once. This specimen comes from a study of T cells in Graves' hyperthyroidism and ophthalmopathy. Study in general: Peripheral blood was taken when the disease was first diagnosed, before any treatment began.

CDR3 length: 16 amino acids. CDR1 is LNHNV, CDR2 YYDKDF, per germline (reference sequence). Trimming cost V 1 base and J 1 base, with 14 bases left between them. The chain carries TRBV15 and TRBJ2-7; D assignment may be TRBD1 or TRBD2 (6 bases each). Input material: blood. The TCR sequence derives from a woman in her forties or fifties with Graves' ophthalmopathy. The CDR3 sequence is CATSRGARRGSYEQYF. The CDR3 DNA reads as TGTGCCACCAGCAGAGGGGCGCGGAGGGGGTCCTACGAGCAGTACTTC.